The 32 T cell receptor beta chains given below trace back to one sample, sequenced in a study of identical twins. Each CDR3 protein is one row after TCRdb ran MiXCR on the 5' RACE reads. The sample consists of approximately 210,000 distinct CDR3 sequences, 5.5% to 7.5% of them appearing once. These same records also appear under a second study, on T cells expressing NK-cell markers.

The specimen was CD8+ T cells sorted from blood. Every receptor here comes from a woman in her late teens or twenties in good health.

This clonotype showed up many times. V gene TRBV20-1 combines with J gene TRBJ2-3; 11 bases are a match to TRBD2. The V gene's germline CDR1 is DFQATT and CDR2 SNEGSKA (reference sequence). The CDR3 length is 14 residues. The J segment lost 4 bases and the V segment lost 7 bases, leaving 7 bases of the junction unmatched. The CDR3 nucleotides read TGCAGTGTCTCACTAGCGGGAGACCCAGATACGCAGTATTTT. Translated, it gives CSVSLAGDPDTQYF.

This clonotype showed up just a few times. The J gene is TRBJ2-7, the V gene TRBV10-2; D gene unclear. CDR1 WSHSY and CDR2 SAAADI come from the germline V gene. V was clipped by 5 bases and J by 4 bases, with 9 bases between them. The CDR3 runs to 12 residues. The DNA for the CDR3 is TGCGCCAGCAGTAGGAGTGGATACGAGCAGTACTTC. This codes for CASSRSGYEQYF.

This clonotype was counted a few times. The V and J genes are TRBV30 and TRBJ2-1, with TRBD1 matching over 8 bases. Germline trimming cut 3 bases from V and 4 bases from J; bases unmatched to any gene: 5. In germline, CDR1 is GTSNPN, CDR2 SVGIG (reference sequence). There are 14 residues in the CDR3. CDR3 sequence (DNA): TGTGCCTGGAGCACTGGACAGGGTTACAATGAGCAGTTCTTC. Translated: CAWSTGQGYNEQFF.

This clonotype has more than one count but fewer than ten. This chain joins TRBV7-2 and TRBJ2-3; 9 nucleotides match TRBD2. This CDR3 contains 16 residues. CDR1 is SGHTA and CDR2 is FQGNSA in the germline V gene. With 7 bases clipped from V and 6 bases from J, the junction kept 14 bases outside the gene matches. The chain's CDR3 is CASTWGAGGPADTQYF. DNA of the CDR3: TGTGCCAGCACATGGGGTGCGGGGGGGCCAGCGGATACGCAGTATTTT. The whole variable domain, remainder taken from reference TRBV7-2 and TRBJ2-3, is GAGVSQSPSNKVTEKGKDVELRCDPISGHTALYWYRQSLGQGLEFLIYFQGNSAPDKSGLPSDRFSAERTGGSVSTLTIQRTQQEDSAVYLCASTWGAGGPADTQYFGPGTRLTVL.

The rearrangement joins TRBV6-1 to TRBJ2-7; TRBD1 might be the D (6 bases). The V and J ends lost 6 bases and 9 bases respectively, with 12 bases between them. The CDR3 sequence is 11 residues long. Germline V gene lookup returns CDR1 MNHNS and CDR2 SASEGT. CDR3 amino acids: CASSRQVGQYF. CDR3 nucleotide sequence: TGTGCCAGCAGCAGACAGGTCGGGCAGTACTTC.

A note on this clonotype: One junction end disagrees with the germline gene, perhaps due to a read error. The genes are TRBV5-5 and TRBJ2-7, with D perhaps assigned TRBD1 or TRBD2 (6 bases each). This CDR3 is 14 amino acids long. The germline V gene encodes CDR1 SGHKS and CDR2 YYEKEE (reference sequence). DNA for the CDR3: TGTTCCAGCAGCTCTTGGGGGGCTACCTACGAGCAGTACTTC. Its translation: CSSSSWGATYEQYF.

This chain uses TRBV21-1 with TRBJ1-1. TRBV21-1 is deemed a pseudogene. The CDR3 runs 14 residues. CDR3 amino acids: CASSKGGRGTEAFF. For the CDR3, the DNA is TGTGCCAGCAGCAAAGGGGGGAGGGGGACTGAAGCTTTCTTT.

This clonotype was observed a few times. V is TRBV3-1 and J is TRBJ1-2; no clear D gene. Germline V gene data show CDR1 as LGHDT and CDR2 as YNNKEL (reference sequence). The CDR3 has 16 residues. V lost 0 bases and J 2 bases, leaving 13 bases between the germline ends. CDR3 sequence reads: CASSQELGSTNYGYTF. The CDR3 DNA reads TGTGCCAGCAGCCAAGAACTCGGGTCGACAAACTATGGCTACACCTTC.

This clonotype was picked up many times. The chain recombines TRBV12-3 or TRBV12-4 with TRBJ2-1; D remains ambiguous. There are 13 residues in the CDR3. The germline V and J ends were trimmed by 3 bases and 4 bases, with 7 bases remaining between them. CDR3 amino acids: CASSFLLYNEQFF. CDR3 nucleotides: TGTGCCAGCAGTTTTCTGCTATACAATGAGCAGTTCTTC.

This clonotype was recorded at least ten times. The chain recombines TRBV9 with TRBJ2-1; D may be TRBD2 (6 bases). The V end lost 4 bases, the J end lost 4 bases, and 12 bases lay between the germline ends. The CDR3 extends over 14 amino acids. Looked up from germline, CDR1 is SGDLS and CDR2 is YYNGEE. The CDR3: CASSPWTTYNEQFF. CDR3 DNA sequence: TGTGCCAGCAGCCCGTGGACTACGTACAATGAGCAGTTCTTC. Full variable domain (outside the CDR3, taken from reference TRBV9 and TRBJ2-1): DSGVTQTPKHLITATGQRVTLRCSPRSGDLSVYWYQQSLDQGLQFLIQYYNGEERAKGNILERFSAQQFPDLHSELNLSSLELGDSALYFCASSPWTTYNEQFFGPGTRLTVL.

The sample holds a few counts of this clonotype. The chain is built from TRBV20-1 and TRBJ2-2; 8 nucleotides line up with TRBD1. V shed 0 bases and J 6 bases; nucleotides not matched to a gene: 9. This CDR3 contains 16 residues. Germline loops: CDR1 DFQATT, CDR2 SNEGSKA (reference sequence). The CDR3 nucleotides read TGCAGTGCTAGAGATAGAGGACAGGGTCGGGCCGGGGAGCTGTTTTTT. Encoded protein: CSARDRGQGRAGELFF.

The chain combines TRBV12-5 with TRBJ2-3; 7 bases align to TRBD2. Losses at the gene ends were 2 bases for V and 0 bases for J; bases not matched to a gene: 5. The CDR3 has 16 residues. Per germline, CDR1 LGHNT and CDR2 FRNRAP. This CDR3 reads CASGLYMGGSTDTQYF. For the CDR3, the DNA is TGTGCTAGTGGTTTGTACATGGGAGGGAGCACAGATACGCAGTATTTT.

The rearrangement uses TRBV7-8 and TRBJ2-1; no clear D. Trimming removed 5 bases from V and 8 bases from J, with 13 bases in between. The germline CDR1 and CDR2 sequences are SGHVS and FQNEAQ. The length of the CDR3 is 13 residues. CDR3 amino acids: CASSDLLSDEQFF. The CDR3 nucleotides are TGTGCCAGCAGCGACCTCTTATCGGATGAGCAGTTCTTC.

This clonotype was seen at least ten times. CDR3 residues: CASIPARTSFTDTQYF. The CDR3 bases are TGTGCCAGCATCCCGGCGAGGACTAGCTTCACAGATACGCAGTATTTT. The chain joins TRBV7-2 to TRBJ2-3, with 8 bases that match TRBD2. The germline CDR1 and CDR2 sequences are SGHTA and FQGNSA. The length of the CDR3 is 16 residues. With V trimmed by 7 bases and J by 2 bases, 11 bases remained unmatched.

The chain is built from TRBV12-3 or TRBV12-4 and TRBJ1-2; 7 bases align to TRBD1. Losses at the gene ends were 4 bases for V and 6 bases for J; bases not matched to a gene: 8. The CDR3 is 14 residues long. CDR3 residues: CASSSGGIVDGYTF. The DNA for the CDR3 is TGTGCCAGCAGTTCAGGGGGAATCGTTGATGGCTACACCTTC.

This clonotype was seen repeatedly, ten times or more. The V call is TRBV7-9, the J call TRBJ1-1; unclear D gene. V was clipped by 6 bases and J by 6 bases, with 14 bases between them. The V gene's germline CDR1 is SEHNR and CDR2 FQNEAQ (reference sequence). This CDR3 has 13 residues. Written as DNA, the CDR3 is TGTGCCAGCAGGACCGGAGGAGAAGCTGAAGCTTTCTTT. Translated, it gives CASRTGGEAEAFF.

There are a few counts of this clonotype. This chain connects TRBV20-1 to TRBJ2-3; 9 positions agree with TRBD1. The germline gives CDR1 DFQATT, CDR2 SNEGSKA (reference sequence). With 6 bases clipped from V and 1 base from J, the junction kept 8 bases outside the gene matches. This CDR3 region has 15 residues. CDR3 amino acids: CSALRTGDGTDTQYF. The CDR3, as DNA: TGCAGTGCACTCCGGACAGGGGACGGCACAGATACGCAGTATTTT.

V and J are TRBV7-2 and TRBJ2-7, with D unclear. The germline V and J ends were trimmed by 5 bases and 7 bases, with 24 bases remaining between them. Germline lookup yields CDR1 SGHTA and CDR2 FQGNSA. The CDR3 is made up of 16 amino acids. The DNA of the CDR3 is TGTGCCAGCAGCCTCGGAATACTACGCCCCACGAAGGAGCAGTACTTC. Amino acid sequence: CASSLGILRPTKEQYF.

This chain joins TRBV5-6 and TRBJ1-1; 8 positions agree with TRBD1. The CDR3 spans 12 residues. With V trimmed by 2 bases and J by 11 bases, 5 bases remained unmatched. CDR1 and CDR2 from the germline V gene are SGHDT and YYEEEE. The CDR3 is CASSLQGVTAFF. CDR3 in DNA: TGTGCCAGCAGCTTACAGGGGGTAACGGCTTTCTTT.

This clonotype was observed a handful of times. The rearrangement joins TRBV20-1 to TRBJ2-7; 8 bases fit TRBD2. V lost 2 bases to trimming and J lost 4 bases; unmatched junction nucleotides: 7. The CDR3 is 14 amino acids. Germline CDR1 and CDR2: DFQATT and SNEGSKA (reference sequence). The CDR3: CSARLRLASYEQYF. In DNA, the CDR3 is TGCAGTGCTAGATTACGACTAGCGAGTTACGAGCAGTACTTC.

V and J are TRBV6-4 and TRBJ2-1; either TRBD1 or TRBD2 may supply D (5 bases each). This CDR3 spans 15 amino acids. V lost 9 bases and J lost 3, with 18 bases in between. Per germline, CDR1 MRHNA and CDR2 SNTAGT. The CDR3 nucleotides read TGTGCCAGGAGGCACCGGGACCAACTCTACAATGAGCAGTTCTTC. This encodes CARRHRDQLYNEQFF.

The gene calls are TRBV20-1 and TRBJ1-1; D uncertain. The CDR3 is made up of 14 amino acids. Trimming cost V 3 bases and J 6 bases, with 17 bases left between them. CDR1 and CDR2 from the germline V gene are DFQATT and SNEGSKA (reference sequence). CDR3 in DNA: TGCAGTGCTAGCACTGGAGGAGTTTACGCTGAAGCTTTCTTT. Encoded protein: CSASTGGVYAEAFF.

This clonotype was detected only a few times. The J gene is TRBJ2-1, the V gene TRBV11-2; D remains ambiguous. Trimming took off 7 bases at V and 5 bases at J, with 9 bases between the two ends. The germline gives CDR1 SGHAT, CDR2 FQNNGV. The CDR3 is made up of 12 amino acids. The CDR3 region is CASTPVNNEQFF. The CDR3 nucleotides are TGTGCCAGCACCCCCGTAAACAATGAGCAGTTCTTC.

This clonotype was observed at least ten times. The genes are TRBV12-3 or TRBV12-4 and TRBJ2-2, with D perhaps matching TRBD1 (6 bases). The germline V and J ends were trimmed by 8 bases and 6 bases, with 13 bases remaining between them. The length of the CDR3 is 13 residues. CDR3 coding DNA: TGTGCCAGCGGGGAAACAGGGTCCGGGGAGCTGTTTTTT. Its protein is CASGETGSGELFF.

A few counts support this clonotype. The chain links TRBV15 to TRBJ2-3, with D perhaps assigned TRBD1 or TRBD2 (5 bases each). Trimming pared 1 base from V and 7 bases from J, leaving 9 bases between. CDR3 size: 13 residues. Per the germline V gene, CDR1 is LNHNV and CDR2 is YYDKDF (reference sequence). CDR3 DNA: TGTGCCACCAGCAGAGGGGGGACGTATACGCAGTATTTT. Its translation is CATSRGGTYTQYF.

This clonotype has at least ten counts. V gene TRBV19 combines with J gene TRBJ1-1; the D is unclear. CDR1 and CDR2 (germline): LNHDA, SQIVND (reference sequence). Trimming cost V 3 bases and J 0 bases, with 5 bases left between them. The CDR3 runs to 13 residues. The CDR3 coding sequence is TGTGCCAGTAGTATTAACTTGAACACTGAAGCTTTCTTT. This codes for CASSINLNTEAFF.

The V call is TRBV12-3 or TRBV12-4, the J call TRBJ1-2, with D maybe TRBD1 (5 bases). This CDR3 region has 12 residues. Trimming cost V 7 bases and J 8 bases, with 14 bases left between them. The CDR3 bases are TGTGCCAGCACCGACGACAGATGGGGCTACACCTTC. Protein: CASTDDRWGYTF.

This clonotype was picked up one time. V and J are TRBV4-1 and TRBJ1-2, with D unclear. Germline lookup yields CDR1 MGHRA and CDR2 YSYEKL. The CDR3 extends over 16 amino acids. V was cut by 4 bases and J by 4 bases, with 19 bases left in between. The CDR3 bases are TGCGCCAGCAGCCTAGGTCCCAGGACCCGATTCTATGGCTACACCTTC. Translating it yields CASSLGPRTRFYGYTF.

V is TRBV11-2 and J is TRBJ2-7, with D perhaps being TRBD1 or TRBD2 (5 bases each). V was trimmed by 4 bases and J by 1 base, leaving 11 bases between them. Germline V gives CDR1 SGHAT, CDR2 FQNNGV. This CDR3 is built from 14 residues. CDR3 DNA sequence: TGTGCCAGCAGCTGGGACCGGATTTCCTACGAGCAGTACTTC. Its translation: CASSWDRISYEQYF. Full variable domain (remainder filled in from reference TRBV11-2 and TRBJ2-7): EAGVAQSPRYKIIEKRQSVAFWCNPISGHATLYWYQQILGQGPKLLIQFQNNGVVDDSQLPKDRFSAERLKGVDSTLKIQPAKLEDSAVYLCASSWDRISYEQYFGPGTRLTVT.

This clonotype was detected many times. V is TRBV4-3 and J is TRBJ2-1; D unclear. Germline CDR1 and CDR2: LGHNA and YSLEER. V shed 0 bases and J shed 3 bases, with 9 bases lying between them. The CDR3 totals 15 residues. CDR3: CASSQDRLLYNEQFF. The CDR3, as DNA: TGCGCCAGCAGCCAAGACAGACTCCTCTACAATGAGCAGTTCTTC.

This clonotype occurred many times. Here the CDR3 reads CSARRRGTYEQYF. DNA for the CDR3: TGCAGTGCCAGAAGGAGGGGGACTTACGAGCAGTACTTC. V and J are TRBV20-1 and TRBJ2-7; D is perhaps TRBD1 or TRBD2 (6 bases each). Between the trimmed V and J ends, which lost 6 bases and 4 bases, there was a span of 16 bases. The germline V gene has CDR1 DFQATT and CDR2 SNEGSKA (reference sequence). The CDR3 covers 13 residues.

This chain uses TRBV14 with TRBJ1-6; D ambiguous. The CDR3 has 14 amino acids. Germline V gene lookup returns CDR1 SGHDN and CDR2 FVKESK. The V end was cut by 1 base, the J end by 11 bases, with 12 bases between. DNA of the CDR3: TGTGCCAGCAGCCAAGTAGACCTCGGACCACCCCTCCACTTT. Translation gives CASSQVDLGPPLHF.